These T cell receptor beta chains were read from a single sample in a study of CD8+ T cells in alopecia areata. Some clones are missing from TCRdb's copy, which holds only in-frame ones; the method was immunoSEQ multiplex PCR. The sample shows a few hundred thousand clones, around two fifths of them seen only once. The sequenced sample was CD4+ T cells sorted from blood, obtained at roughly week 30, from a patient treated with tofacitinib. Receptor source: a human donor with alopecia areata. Both conserved end residues are part of each CDR3. D genes are given only for firm matches. Rows may omit the clone size; those that give it use once, few, many or a size class.

clone size | J gene | V gene | D gene | CDR3 DNA | CDR3 protein
- | TRBJ2-2 | TRBV6-5 | - | TGTGCCAGCAGTTACTACAGCCCGAACACCGGGGAGCTGTTTTTT | CASSYYSPNTGELFF
- | TRBJ1-3 | TRBV6-5 | - | TGTGCCAGCAGTAACGGGTACTCTGGAAACACCATATATTTT | CASSNGYSGNTIYF
- | TRBJ2-1 | TRBV11-2 | TRBD2 | TGTGCCAGCAGCCAACTAGCGGACAATGAGCAGTTCTTC | CASSQLADNEQFF
- | TRBJ2-5 | TRBV7-9 | - | TGTGCCAGCAGCTCTGCGGCCACACGGGAGACCCAGTACTTC | CASSSAATRETQYF
- | TRBJ1-1 | TRBV10-3 | - | TGTGCCATCAGGTCGAACACTGAAGCTTTCTTT | CAIRSNTEAFF
- | TRBJ1-2 | TRBV5-4 | - | TGTGCCAGCAGCCTAAGGTTTAAGGGAGATGGCTACACCTTC | CASSLRFKGDGYTF
- | TRBJ1-2 | TRBV7-9 | - | TGTGCCAGCAGCCTGAACCAGTTTGGGGGGATCCATGGCTACACCTTC | CASSLNQFGGIHGYTF
- | TRBJ2-7 | TRBV29-1 | TRBD2 | TGCAGCGTTGAAGTCTGGGAGGGGCCGCGGTTCGAGCAGTACTTC | CSVEVWEGPRFEQYF
- | TRBJ2-5 | TRBV20-1 | - | TGCAGTGCTGTCGGCCTCGAGACCCAGTACTTC | CSAVGLETQYF
- | TRBJ2-1 | TRBV5-1 | TRBD2 | TGCGCCAGCAGTTGGCGGGAGGGCGATGAGCAGTTCTTC | CASSWREGDEQFF
- | TRBJ2-3 | TRBV7-2 | - | TGTGCCAGCAGCTTACGCTGGACCACAGATACGCAGTATTTT | CASSLRWTTDTQYF
few | TRBJ2-7 | TRBV9 | - | TGTGCCAGCAGCGTAGATCCCAGTACCTACGAGCAGTACTTC | CASSVDPSTYEQYF
few | TRBJ2-5 | TRBV29-1 | TRBD1 | TGCAGCGTTGGACAGGGGGCCCAAGAGACCCAGTACTTC | CSVGQGAQETQYF